This TCR beta chain is from a study of blood T cell repertoires in COVID-19 (dated by TCRdb to 2020 to 2022). At the level of the whole study: The collaborator samples originated in the United States, Italy and Spain and spanned the acute and convalescent phases of COVID-19. A freely available public database, intended as a resource for researchers studying the immune response to SARS-CoV-2, is where the repertoires were released. The material from the prospective study consisted of cDNA or gDNA derived from T cells, B-cell-depleted T cells, or PBMCs. The sample metadata nearly always contained a de-identified subject ID, COVID-19 status, age in years and sex. The dataset comprised deeply sampled blood TCRbeta repertoires from subjects exposed to, actively infected with, or recovered from COVID-19. HLA class I and class II types, where available, came from metadata supplied by the sample provider rather than from assay-based typing. The samples were drawn from the first 160 participants of the ongoing ImmuneRACE study and from some 1,300 subjects provided by 6 global collaborators.

As for this clone: The target of this receptor is not known. Per-base quality was not reported, and no clone a single base away is much larger than it.

Points the paper makes about the study in general: The amount of clinical and demographic metadata varied by source and participant and was provided uncurated.

Collaborating institutions collected whole blood in K2EDTA tubes following their own protocols. Collaborator samples were shipped for TCRbeta analysis as frozen whole blood, isolated PBMCs, or DNA extracted from either sample type. From a lookup of the germline V gene (reference sequence), CDR1 and CDR2 are SEHNR and FQNEAQ. Here V drops 4 bases and J drops 7 bases, and the junction holds 4 bases not matched to any gene. From the cysteine up to the phenylalanine, the CDR3 has a length of 13 residues. CDR3 DNA is the only sequence kept; it has 39 bases, read in frame from the first base. TCRbeta CDR3 regions were amplified from genomic DNA by means of the immunoSEQ Assay, a bias-controlled multiplex PCR. For the original study's pipeline: Nucleated cell counts per sample were estimated from amplification of reference gene primers within the assay. To quantify the absolute abundance of each unique TCRbeta CDR3 rearrangement, sequence reads were collapsed and filtered. For each sample, productive Simpson clonality was calculated by taking the square root of Simpson's diversity index across productive rearrangements. TCRdb retrieved this table from immuneACCESS and kept in-frame rearrangements only. Not all clones are present; in checked studies, unresolved V genes account for under half, and no reason is known for the remainder. The V and J calls and clone size were taken over from that table, and D and trimming were inferred from the DNA. The sample table contains under 200,000 clones; only one count was recorded for 80% to 90% of them. The ten largest clones capture around 2.7% of the sample.

The sequencing input was peripheral blood. The receptor comes from a man between 35 and 55 years old with active or convalescent COVID-19. This sequence uses TRBV7-9 and TRBJ2-1; TRBD1 lines up with 7 middle nucleotides. The bases read TGTGCCAGCAGCTGGAACAGGGGAAATGAGCAGTTCTTC. Translated, this gives CASSWNRGNEQFF. The entire variable domain, with the stretches around the CDR3 drawn from the reference TRBV7-9 and TRBJ2-1 proteins, is DTGVSQNPRHKITKRGQNVTFRCDPISEHNRLYWYRQTLGQGPEFLTYFQNEAQLEKSRLLSDRFSAERPKGSFSTLEIQRTEQGDSAMYLCASSWNRGNEQFFGPGTRLTVL.